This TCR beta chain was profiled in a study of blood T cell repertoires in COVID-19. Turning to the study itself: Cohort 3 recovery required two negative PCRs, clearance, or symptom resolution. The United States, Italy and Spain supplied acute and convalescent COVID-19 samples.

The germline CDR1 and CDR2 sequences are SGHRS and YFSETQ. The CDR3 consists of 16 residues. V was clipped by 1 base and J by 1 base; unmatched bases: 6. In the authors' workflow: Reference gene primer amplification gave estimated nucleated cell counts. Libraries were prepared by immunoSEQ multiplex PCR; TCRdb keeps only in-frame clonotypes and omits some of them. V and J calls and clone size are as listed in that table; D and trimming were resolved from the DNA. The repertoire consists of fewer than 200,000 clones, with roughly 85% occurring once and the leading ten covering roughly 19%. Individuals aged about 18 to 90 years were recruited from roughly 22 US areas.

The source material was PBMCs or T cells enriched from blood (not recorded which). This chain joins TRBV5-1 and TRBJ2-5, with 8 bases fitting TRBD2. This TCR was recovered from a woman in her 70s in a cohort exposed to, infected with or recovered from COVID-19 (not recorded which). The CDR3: CASSLLLADSQETQYF. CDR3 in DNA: TGCGCCAGCAGCTTGCTACTAGCGGATTCCCAAGAGACCCAGTACTTC.